Following are 13 T cell receptor beta chains from one sample sequenced in a study of TIL therapy for anti-PD-1-resistant metastatic lung cancer (dated by TCRdb to the early 2020s). The immunoSEQ v3 hsTCRB kit was used to amplify TCR beta CDR3 regions from genomic DNA through bias-controlled multiplex PCR. The immuneACCESS repertoire file appears here via TCRdb, limited to in-frame rearrangements. These files lack a portion of the clones; in checked studies, under half of the deficit traces to unresolved V genes, and the cause of the others is not known. Within this sample are 55,000 or so clones, with roughly four fifths of them counted one time only. Less than 3.5% of the sample belongs to the ten largest clones. Explained via the paper, the time point label denotes: pre-treatment sample, taken before nivolumab and TIL therapy. Sequencing used blood, obtained at baseline. Receptor source: a person aged 25 to 85 with non-small cell lung cancer.

This chain joins TRBV5-1 and TRBJ2-5, with D possibly TRBD1 on 6 matching bases. Germline lookup yields CDR1 SGHRS and CDR2 YFSETQ. The CDR3 extends over 13 amino acids. V lost 2 bases, J lost 3 bases, and 8 bases lay in between. The CDR3 nucleotides read TGCGCCAGCAGCTTTAACAGGGAAGAGACCCAGTACTTC. Its protein is CASSFNREETQYF.

The chain carries TRBV5-4 and TRBJ2-1; no clear D gene. The CDR3 loop spans 14 amino acids. Per the germline V gene, CDR1 is SGHNT and CDR2 is YYREEE (reference sequence). With 7 bases removed from V and 0 bases from J, the gap between germline ends came to 11 bases. As DNA, the CDR3 is TGTGCCAGCCACGGGCAGAGCTCCTACAATGAGCAGTTCTTC. Protein product: CASHGQSSYNEQFF. The whole variable domain, remainder taken from reference TRBV5-4 and TRBJ2-1, is ETGVTQSPTHLIKTRGQQVTLRCSSQSGHNTVSWYQQALGQGPQFIFQYYREEENGRGNFPPRFSGLQFPNYSSELNVNALELDDSALYLCASHGQSSYNEQFFGPGTRLTVL.

V gene TRBV7-9 combines with J gene TRBJ2-7, with a tentative D call TRBD2 (6 bases). Germline loops: CDR1 SEHNR, CDR2 FQNEAQ (reference sequence). The CDR3 spans 15 residues. V lost 5 bases and J 5 bases, leaving 19 bases between the germline ends. CDR3 in DNA: TGTGCCAGCAGCCTTACTAGCTACATGATGAACGAGCAGTACTTC. Its protein is CASSLTSYMMNEQYF.

This chain connects TRBV28 to TRBJ1-5; a possible D gene is TRBD1 (5 bases). CDR3 length: 14 amino acids. With 3 bases removed from V and 5 bases from J, the gap between germline ends came to 11 bases. Per the germline V gene, CDR1 is MDHEN and CDR2 is SYDVKM. CDR3 protein: CASSFGAVYQPQHF. CDR3 DNA: TGTGCCAGCAGTTTCGGGGCAGTCTATCAGCCCCAGCATTTT.

The V and J genes are TRBV7-2 and TRBJ2-1; D might be TRBD2 (6 bases). CDR1 is SGHTA, CDR2 FQGNSA, per germline. V shed 4 bases and J shed 7 bases, with 14 bases lying between them. The CDR3 consists of 14 residues. CDR3 coding DNA: TGTGCCAGCAGCTACCGGGACTCACGTAATGAGCAGTTCTTC. Its translation: CASSYRDSRNEQFF.

The J gene is TRBJ1-1, the V gene TRBV6-2 or TRBV6-3; the D gene is possibly TRBD1 (5 bases). The CDR3 is made up of 16 amino acids. Germline V gives CDR1 MNHEY, CDR2 SVGEGT. V gave up 6 bases and J gave up 0 bases, with 17 bases separating them. CDR3 sequence (DNA): TGTGCCAGCAGCTCTAACCCGGGACTGTTGAACACTGAAGCTTTCTTT. Translated: CASSSNPGLLNTEAFF.

This rearrangement joins TRBV28 to TRBJ1-6; D gene uncertain. V was shortened by 5 bases and J by 11 bases, with 16 bases between the two germline ends. This CDR3 comprises 14 residues. Germline lookup yields CDR1 MDHEN and CDR2 SYDVKM. CDR3 coding DNA: TGTGCCAGCAGTCGCCGCCGGGGTAGCCCACCCCTCCACTTT. It yields the protein CASSRRRGSPPLHF.

The chain carries TRBV28 and TRBJ1-4; D ambiguous. The germline CDR1 and CDR2 sequences are MDHEN and SYDVKM. This CDR3 comprises 17 residues. V lost 5 bases, J lost 3 bases, and 19 bases lay in between. As DNA, the CDR3 is TGTGCCAGCAGTCCCTCGGGGTTTCGGAAGGCTAATGAAAAACTGTTTTTT. It specifies CASSPSGFRKANEKLFF.

Only a few counts were recorded for this clone. This chain uses TRBV2 with TRBJ1-1, with D possibly TRBD1 on 6 matching bases. The germline V gene encodes CDR1 SNHLY and CDR2 FYNNEI. This CDR3 has 15 amino acids. V dropped 8 bases and J dropped 1 base, with 17 bases sitting between them. The CDR3 protein is CASCRDTMGNTEAFF. The CDR3 DNA reads as TGTGCCAGCTGCCGGGACACCATGGGGAACACTGAAGCTTTCTTT.

The J gene is TRBJ1-1, the V gene TRBV16; TRBD1 agrees at 9 bases. CDR1 KGHSY and CDR2 FQNENV come from the germline V gene. The V and J ends lost 2 bases and 3 bases, in that order; junction bases with no gene match: 10. The CDR3 length is 17 residues. Here the CDR3 DNA reads TGTGCCAGCAGCCAAGTGGAAACCTGGACAGGGGACACTGAAGCTTTCTTT. It translates to CASSQVETWTGDTEAFF.

As concerns this clone: Additional DNA sequences in this sample encode the identical CDR3. DNA of the CDR3: TGCGCCAGCAGCCCTCAGGGCTCCGGGGAGCTGTTTTTT. This encodes CASSPQGSGELFF. The chain combines TRBV5-1 with TRBJ2-2, with D perhaps TRBD1 (5 bases). The V gene's germline CDR1 is SGHRS and CDR2 YFSETQ. Trimming removed 4 bases at V and 6 bases at J, with 10 bases between. This CDR3 is 13 amino acids long.

The V and J genes are TRBV20-1 and TRBJ1-1; D ambiguous. Trimming pared 7 bases from V and 6 bases from J, leaving 15 bases between. The CDR3 length is 12 residues. Germline CDR1 reads DFQATT; CDR2 reads SNEGSKA (reference sequence). Written as DNA, the CDR3 is TGCAGTGTTAGTGGTCCAGGCCCTGAAGCTTTCTTT. Encoded protein: CSVSGPGPEAFF.

This clone was counted only a few times. The V gene is TRBV7-9, the J gene TRBJ2-7; weak D call: TRBD1 (6 bases). The CDR3 consists of 16 residues. The germline V and J ends were trimmed by 5 bases and 4 bases, with 21 bases remaining between them. The germline V gene encodes CDR1 SEHNR and CDR2 FQNEAQ (reference sequence). For the CDR3, the DNA is TGTGCCAGCAGCCCCTCCCCGGACAGAAACCGATACGAGCAGTACTTC. Translated: CASSPSPDRNRYEQYF.